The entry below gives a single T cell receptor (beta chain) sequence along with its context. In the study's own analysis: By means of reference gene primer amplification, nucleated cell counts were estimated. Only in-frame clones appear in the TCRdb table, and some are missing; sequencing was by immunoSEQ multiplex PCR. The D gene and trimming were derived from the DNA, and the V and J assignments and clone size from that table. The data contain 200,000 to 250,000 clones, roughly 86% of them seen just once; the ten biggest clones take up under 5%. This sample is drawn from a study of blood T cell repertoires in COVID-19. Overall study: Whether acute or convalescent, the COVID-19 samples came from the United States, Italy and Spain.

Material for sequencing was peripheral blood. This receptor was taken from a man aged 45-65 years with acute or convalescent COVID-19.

The CDR3 DNA reads as TGTGCCAGCAGCTCGACAGGGTTTCGCGCCAAAGAGACCCAGTACTTC. It yields the protein CASSSTGFRAKETQYF. The rearrangement links TRBV7-9 to TRBJ2-5; 7 nucleotides align to TRBD1. CDR3 size: 16 residues. Germline assignment: CDR1 SEHNR and CDR2 FQNEAQ (reference sequence). Germline trimming cut 4 bases from V and 3 bases from J; bases unmatched to any gene: 11.